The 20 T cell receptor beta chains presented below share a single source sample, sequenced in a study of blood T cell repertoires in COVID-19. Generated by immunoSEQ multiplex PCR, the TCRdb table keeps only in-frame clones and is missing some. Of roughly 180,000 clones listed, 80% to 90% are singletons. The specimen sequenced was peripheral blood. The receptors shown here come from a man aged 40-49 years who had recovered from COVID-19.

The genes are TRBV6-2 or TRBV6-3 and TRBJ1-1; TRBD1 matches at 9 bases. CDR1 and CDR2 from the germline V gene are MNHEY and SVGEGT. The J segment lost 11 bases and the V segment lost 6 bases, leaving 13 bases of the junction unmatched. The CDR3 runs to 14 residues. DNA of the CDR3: TGTGCCAGCAGCCCTCGGATGTCGGACAGGGGCGCTTTCTTT. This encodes CASSPRMSDRGAFF.

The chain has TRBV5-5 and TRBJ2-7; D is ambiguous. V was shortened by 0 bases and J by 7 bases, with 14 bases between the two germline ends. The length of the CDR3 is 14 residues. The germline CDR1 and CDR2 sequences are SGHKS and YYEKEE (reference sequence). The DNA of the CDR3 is TGTGCCAGCAGCTTGGAATCCGGGTACGTTGAGCAGTACTTC. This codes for CASSLESGYVEQYF. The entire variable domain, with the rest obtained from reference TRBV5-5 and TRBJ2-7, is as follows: DAGVTQSPTHLIKTRGQQVTLRCSPISGHKSVSWYQQVLGQGPQFIFQYYEKEERGRGNFPDRFSARQFPNYSSELNVNALLLGDSALYLCASSLESGYVEQYFGPGTRLTVT.

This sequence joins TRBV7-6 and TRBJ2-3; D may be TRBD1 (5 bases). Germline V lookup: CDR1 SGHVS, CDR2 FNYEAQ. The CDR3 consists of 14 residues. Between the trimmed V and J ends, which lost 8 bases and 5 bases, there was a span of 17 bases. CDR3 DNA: TGTGCCAGCGTTATAGAGCAGGGTGGAGATACGCAGTATTTT. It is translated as CASVIEQGGDTQYF. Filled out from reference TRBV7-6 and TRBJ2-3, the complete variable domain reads GAGVSQSPRYKVTKRGQDVALRCDPISGHVSLYWYRQALGQGPEFLTYFNYEAQQDKSGLPNDRFSAERPEGSISTLTIQRTEQRDSAMYRCASVIEQGGDTQYFGPGTRLTVL.

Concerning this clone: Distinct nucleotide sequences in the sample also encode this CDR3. The CDR3 DNA reads as TGTGCCAGCAGTTACACGGGCACCGGGGAGCTGTTTTTT. Amino acid sequence: CASSYTGTGELFF. The V and J genes are TRBV6-6 and TRBJ2-2; D is undetermined. Germline CDR1 is MNHNY and CDR2 is SVGAGI (reference sequence). The CDR3 totals 13 residues. V shed 2 bases and J shed 4 bases, with 5 bases lying between them.

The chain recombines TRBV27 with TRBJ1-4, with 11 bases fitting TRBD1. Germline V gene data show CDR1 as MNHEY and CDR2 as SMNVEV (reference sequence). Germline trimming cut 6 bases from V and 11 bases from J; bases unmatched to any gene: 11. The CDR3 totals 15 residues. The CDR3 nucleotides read TGTGCCAGCAGCCCCCTCAGGACAGGGGGCCTCAAACTGTTTTTT. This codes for CASSPLRTGGLKLFF.

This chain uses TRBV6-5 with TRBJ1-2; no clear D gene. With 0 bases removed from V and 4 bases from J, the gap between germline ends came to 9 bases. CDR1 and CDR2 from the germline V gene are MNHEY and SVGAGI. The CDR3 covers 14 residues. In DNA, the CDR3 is TGTGCCAGCAGTTACTCGTCAGGCGCCTATGGCTACACCTTC. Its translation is CASSYSSGAYGYTF.

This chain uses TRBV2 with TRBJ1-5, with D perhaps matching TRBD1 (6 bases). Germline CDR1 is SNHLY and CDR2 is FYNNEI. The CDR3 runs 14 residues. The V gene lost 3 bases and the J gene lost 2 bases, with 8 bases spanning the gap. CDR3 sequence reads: CASSDRGGNQPQHF. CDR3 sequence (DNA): TGTGCCAGCAGTGACAGGGGTGGCAATCAGCCCCAGCATTTT.

The CDR3 bases are TGTGCCAGCAGCATGAGACAGGAGCAGTTCTTC. This gives the protein CASSMRQEQFF. The rearrangement links TRBV12-3 or TRBV12-4 to TRBJ2-1, with D maybe TRBD1 (5 bases). The CDR3 loop spans 11 amino acids. With 6 bases removed from V and 10 bases from J, the gap between germline ends came to 10 bases.

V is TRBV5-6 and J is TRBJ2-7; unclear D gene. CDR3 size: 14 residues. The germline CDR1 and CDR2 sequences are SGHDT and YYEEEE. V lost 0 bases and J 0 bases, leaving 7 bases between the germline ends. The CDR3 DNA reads TGTGCCAGCAGCTTGGCCGGTTTCTCCTACGAGCAGTACTTC. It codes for CASSLAGFSYEQYF.

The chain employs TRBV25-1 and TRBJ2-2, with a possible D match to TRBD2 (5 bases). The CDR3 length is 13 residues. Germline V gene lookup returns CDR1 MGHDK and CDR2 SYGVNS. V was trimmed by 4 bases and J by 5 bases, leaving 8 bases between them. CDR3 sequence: CASSAPGTGELFF. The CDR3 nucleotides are TGTGCCAGCAGTGCCCCGGGGACCGGGGAGCTGTTTTTT.

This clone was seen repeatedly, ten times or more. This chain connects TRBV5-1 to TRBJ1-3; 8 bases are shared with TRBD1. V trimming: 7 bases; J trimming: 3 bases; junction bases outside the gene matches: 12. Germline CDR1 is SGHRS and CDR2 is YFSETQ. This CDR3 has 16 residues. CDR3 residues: CASRGQGTSGGNTIYF. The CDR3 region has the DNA TGCGCCAGCCGAGGACAGGGAACGTCTGGTGGAAACACCATATATTTT. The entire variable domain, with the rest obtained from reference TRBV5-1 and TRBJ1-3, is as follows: KAGVTQTPRYLIKTRGQQVTLSCSPISGHRSVSWYQQTPGQGLQFLFEYFSETQRNKGNFPGRFSGRQFSNSRSEMNVSTLELGDSALYLCASRGQGTSGGNTIYFGEGSWLTVV.

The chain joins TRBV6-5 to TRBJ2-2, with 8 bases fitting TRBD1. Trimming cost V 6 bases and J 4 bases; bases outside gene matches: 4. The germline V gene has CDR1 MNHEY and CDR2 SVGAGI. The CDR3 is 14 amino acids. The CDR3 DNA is TGTGCCAGCAGGCCTCAGGGGGCCACCGGGGAGCTGTTTTTT. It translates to CASRPQGATGELFF.

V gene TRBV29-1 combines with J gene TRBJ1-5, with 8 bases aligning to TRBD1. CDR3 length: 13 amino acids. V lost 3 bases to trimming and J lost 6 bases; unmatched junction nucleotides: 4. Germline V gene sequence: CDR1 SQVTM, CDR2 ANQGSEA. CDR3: CSVEDREGQPQHF. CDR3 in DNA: TGCAGCGTTGAGGACAGGGAGGGTCAGCCCCAGCATTTT.

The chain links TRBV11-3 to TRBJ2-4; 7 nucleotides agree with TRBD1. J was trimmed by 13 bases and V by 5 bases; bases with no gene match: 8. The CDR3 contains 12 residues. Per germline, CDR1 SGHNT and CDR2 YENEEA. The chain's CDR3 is CASSPGTASQYF. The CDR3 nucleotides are TGTGCCAGCAGCCCCGGGACAGCCTCACAGTACTTC.

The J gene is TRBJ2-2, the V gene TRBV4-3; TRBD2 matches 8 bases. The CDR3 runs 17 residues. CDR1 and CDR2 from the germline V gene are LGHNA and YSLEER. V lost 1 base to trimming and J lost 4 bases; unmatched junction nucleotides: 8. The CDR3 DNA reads TGCGCCAGCAGCCAAGCACCCCCCGGGAGGGCCACCGGGGAGCTGTTTTTT. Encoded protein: CASSQAPPGRATGELFF.

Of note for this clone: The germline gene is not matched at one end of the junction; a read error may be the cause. The CDR3 loop reads CASSSFYRVGF. The CDR3 DNA reads as TGTGCCAGCAGTTCCTTCTACAGGGTGGGCTTC. The chain combines TRBV12-3 or TRBV12-4 with TRBJ1-2; tentatively, D is TRBD1 (6 bases). CDR3 length: 11 amino acids.

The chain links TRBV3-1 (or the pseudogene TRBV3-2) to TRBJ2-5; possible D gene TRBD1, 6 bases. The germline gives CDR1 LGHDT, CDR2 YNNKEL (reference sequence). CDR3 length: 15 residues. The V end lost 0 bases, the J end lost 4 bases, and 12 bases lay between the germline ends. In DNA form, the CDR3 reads TGTGCCAGCAGCCAAGACGGGACACGGGGAGAGACCCAGTACTTC. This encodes CASSQDGTRGETQYF.

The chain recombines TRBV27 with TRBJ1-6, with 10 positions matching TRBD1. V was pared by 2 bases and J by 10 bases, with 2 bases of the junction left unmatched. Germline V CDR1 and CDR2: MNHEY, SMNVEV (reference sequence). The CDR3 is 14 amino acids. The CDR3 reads CASSLGTGASPLHF. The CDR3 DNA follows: TGTGCCAGCAGTTTAGGGACAGGGGCCTCACCCCTCCACTTT.

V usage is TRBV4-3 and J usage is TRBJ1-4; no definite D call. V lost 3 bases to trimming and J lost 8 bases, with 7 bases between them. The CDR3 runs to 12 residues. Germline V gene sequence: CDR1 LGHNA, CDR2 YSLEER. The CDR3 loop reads CASSQGREKLFF. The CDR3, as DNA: TGCGCCAGCAGCCAGGGGAGGGAAAAACTGTTTTTT.

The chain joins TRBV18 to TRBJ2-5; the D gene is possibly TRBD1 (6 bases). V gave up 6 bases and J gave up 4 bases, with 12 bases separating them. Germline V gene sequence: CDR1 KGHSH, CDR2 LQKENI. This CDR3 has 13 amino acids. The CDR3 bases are TGTGCCAGCTCGTCCACCAGGGGAGAGACCCAGTACTTC. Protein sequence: CASSSTRGETQYF.